These 2 T cell receptor beta chains were sequenced from one sample in a study of glioma-infiltrating T cells. TCR alpha and beta CDR3 regions were amplified from RNA using iRepertoire nested multiplex PCR. TCRdb used MiXCR to reprocess the multiplex PCR reads, holding one entry per CDR3 protein. Among about 110,000 distinct CDR3 sequences listed, less than 30% were seen once. Sequencing was performed on glioma tissue, nonneoplastic brain tissue, or PBMCs (not recorded which). Receptors were obtained from a human donor with low-grade glioma or glioblastoma, undergoing nonglioma brain surgery, or in good health (not recorded which).

Details on this clonotype: This may come from a read error, since a much larger clone is one base off. The chain joins TRBV12-3 or TRBV12-4 to TRBJ1-3, with a possible D match to TRBD1 (5 bases). The CDR3 is 15 residues long. As DNA, the CDR3 is TGTGCCAGCAGTTCGGGACTCAGCTCTAGAAACACCATATATTTT. This sequence encodes CASSSGLSSRNTIYF.

This clonotype has ten or more counts. This sequence joins TRBV28 and TRBJ1-5, with D hard to call. The CDR3 runs to 14 residues. Trimming left V 2 bases short and J 2 bases short, with 7 bases between. The germline gives CDR1 MDHEN, CDR2 SYDVKM. The CDR3 reads CASSLENGNQPQHF. In DNA, the CDR3 is TGTGCCAGCAGTTTAGAAAATGGCAATCAGCCCCAGCATTTT.